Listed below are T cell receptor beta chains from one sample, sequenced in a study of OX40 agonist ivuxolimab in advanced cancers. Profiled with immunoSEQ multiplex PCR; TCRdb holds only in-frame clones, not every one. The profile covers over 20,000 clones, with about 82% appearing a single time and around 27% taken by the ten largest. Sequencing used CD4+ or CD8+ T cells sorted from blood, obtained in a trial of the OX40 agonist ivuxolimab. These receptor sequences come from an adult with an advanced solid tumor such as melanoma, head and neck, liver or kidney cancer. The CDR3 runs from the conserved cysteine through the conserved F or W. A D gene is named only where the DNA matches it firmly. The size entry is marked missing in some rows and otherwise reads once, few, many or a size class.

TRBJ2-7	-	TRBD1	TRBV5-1	TGCGCCAGCAGCACCTCCGGGACAGGGGGCTTGCAGCAGTACTTC	CASSTSGTGGLQQYF
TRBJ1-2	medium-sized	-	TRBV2	TGTGCCAGCCTGGGAGCTAACTATGGCTACACCTTC	CASLGANYGYTF
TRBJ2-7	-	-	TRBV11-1	TGTGCCAGCAGCTTAGTCGGGAGCTCCTACGAGCAGTACTTC	CASSLVGSSYEQYF
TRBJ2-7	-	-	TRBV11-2	TGTGCCAGCCTGTTAGGCTACGAGCAGTACTTC	CASLLGYEQYF
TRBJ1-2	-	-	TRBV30	TGTGCCTGGAGTCCCTTAAAATTGGTGGGGAGGTGGGATGGCTACACCTTC	CAWSPLKLVGRWDGYTF
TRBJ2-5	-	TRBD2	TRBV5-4	TGTGCCAGCAGCTTGGGGCGGGGGCAAGAGACCCAGTACTTC	CASSLGRGQETQYF
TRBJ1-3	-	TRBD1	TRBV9	TGTGCCAGCAGCCCATTAGGGACAGGGGAGAACACCATATATTTT	CASSPLGTGENTIYF
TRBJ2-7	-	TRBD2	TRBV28	TGTGCCAGCAGTTCCGGGACTAGCGGGATTTACGAGCAGTACTTC	CASSSGTSGIYEQYF
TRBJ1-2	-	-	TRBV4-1	TGCGCCAGCAGCCAAGAGGGGGACCGGGGGAGTGGCTACACCTTC	CASSQEGDRGSGYTF
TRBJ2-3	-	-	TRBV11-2	TGTGCCAGCAGTCACATTCCGGGACCACCGCCGGGGTTCGCAGATACGCAGTATTTT	CASSHIPGPPPGFADTQYF
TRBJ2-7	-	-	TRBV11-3	TGTGCCAGCAGCCCACCTAGGGGGGGGAGCTCCTACGAGCAGTACTTC	CASSPPRGGSSYEQYF
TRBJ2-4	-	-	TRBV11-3	TGTGCCAGCAGCTTATGGGGGGGCGAGGGCAAAAACATTCAGTACTTC	CASSLWGGEGKNIQYF
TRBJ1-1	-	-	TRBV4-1	TGCGCCAGCAGCCTCGGTCAGGATCAGAGGACTGAAGCTTTCTTT	CASSLGQDQRTEAFF
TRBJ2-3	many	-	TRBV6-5	TGTGCCAGCAGCGGAGGAGGGGGCGGGGCAGATACGCAGTATTTT	CASSGGGGGADTQYF
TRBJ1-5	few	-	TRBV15	TGTGCCACCAGCAGAGCTCTCCATCAGCCCCAGCATTTT	CATSRALHQPQHF
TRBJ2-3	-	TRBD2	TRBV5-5	TGTGCCAGCAGCTCGGGAGGCGCAGTTCTAGATACGCAGTATTTT	CASSSGGAVLDTQYF
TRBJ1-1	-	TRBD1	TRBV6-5	TGTGCCAGCAGTTACAAAGGGGGCTCGAACACTGAAGCTTTCTTT	CASSYKGGSNTEAFF
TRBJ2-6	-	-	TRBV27	TGTGCCAGCAGGCCCTCCGGAGCCAACGTCCTGACTTTC	CASRPSGANVLTF
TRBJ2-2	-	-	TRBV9	TGTGCCAGCAGCGTAGTTGGGGACACCGGGGAGCTGTTTTTT	CASSVVGDTGELFF
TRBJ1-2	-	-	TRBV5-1	TGCGCCAGCAGCTTGGGAGGGTTGGATGGCTACACCTTC	CASSLGGLDGYTF
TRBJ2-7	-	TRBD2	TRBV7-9	TGTGCCAGCAGCTACCTAGCGGGAGGGCCTACCGAGCAGTACTTC	CASSYLAGGPTEQYF
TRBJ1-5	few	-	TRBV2	TGTGCCAGCAGGATGGCGGGACAGCCCCAGCATTTT	CASRMAGQPQHF
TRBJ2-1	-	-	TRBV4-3	TGCGCCAGCAGCCAATACGGGAACAATGAGCAGTTCTTC	CASSQYGNNEQFF
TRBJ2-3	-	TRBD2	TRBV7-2	TGTGCCAGCAGCTTATCCGGCGGGGGGGGAGATACGCAGTATTTT	CASSLSGGGGDTQYF
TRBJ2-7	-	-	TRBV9	TGTGCCAGCAGCGTAGCAAACAGTTCTCCCTACGAGCAGTACTTC	CASSVANSSPYEQYF
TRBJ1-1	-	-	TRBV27	TGTGCCAGCAGTTTATGGAGGGACACTGAAGCTTTCTTT	CASSLWRDTEAFF
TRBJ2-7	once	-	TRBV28	TGTGCCAGCAGTGCCCCGCCGGGGGCCTACTACGAGCAGTACTTC	CASSAPPGAYYEQYF
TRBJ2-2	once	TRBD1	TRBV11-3	TGTGCCAGCAGACCACAGGGGCTGAACACCGGGGAGCTGTTTTTT	CASRPQGLNTGELFF
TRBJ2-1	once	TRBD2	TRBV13	TGTGCCAGCAGCTCCGGACTAGCGGGAGTATATGATGAGCAGTTCTTC	CASSSGLAGVYDEQFF
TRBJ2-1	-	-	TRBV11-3	TGTGCCAGCAGCACCACCCGTTACAATGAGCAGTTCTTC	CASSTTRYNEQFF
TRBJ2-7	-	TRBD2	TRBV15	TGTGCCACCAGCAGAGAACTAGCGGGAGCCCCCTACGAGCAGTACTTC	CATSRELAGAPYEQYF
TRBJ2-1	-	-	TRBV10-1	TGCGCCAGCAGTGAGTCGGGAATCAATGAGCAGTTCTTC	CASSESGINEQFF
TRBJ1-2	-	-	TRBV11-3	TGTGCCAGCAGGTATGATACAGGGACGTCTGGCTACACCTTC	CASRYDTGTSGYTF
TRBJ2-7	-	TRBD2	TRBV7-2	TGTGCCAGCAGCTTACCTAGCGGGGGGGACGAGCAGTACTTC	CASSLPSGGDEQYF
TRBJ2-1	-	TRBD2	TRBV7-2	TGTGCCAGCAGCTTCTCTAGCGGGGGCCTCAATGAGCAGTTCTTC	CASSFSSGGLNEQFF
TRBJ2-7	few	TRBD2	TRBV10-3	TGTGCCATCACAGATGGACTAGCGGGAGTTTACGAGCAGTACTTC	CAITDGLAGVYEQYF
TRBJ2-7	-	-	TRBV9	TGTGCCAGCAGCGTAGCTGGCAGGGGGGGCGAGCAGTACTTC	CASSVAGRGGEQYF
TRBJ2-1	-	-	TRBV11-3	TGTGCCAGCAGCTTGGGGGGGCAGGGTGGATGGGAGCAGTTCTTC	CASSLGGQGGWEQFF
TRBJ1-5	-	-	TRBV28	TGTGCCAGCAGTTTCTTAACAGACAATCAGCCCCAGCATTTT	CASSFLTDNQPQHF
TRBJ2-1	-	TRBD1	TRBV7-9	TGTGCCAGCAGCTGGGGACAGGGTCGCTACAATGAGCAGTTCTTC	CASSWGQGRYNEQFF
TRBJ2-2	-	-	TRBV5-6	TGTGCCAGCAGCTTGCTTCGGGGAATGAACACCGGGGAGCTGTTTTTT	CASSLLRGMNTGELFF
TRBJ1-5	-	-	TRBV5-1	TGCGCCAGCAGCTTGCCGGACGGGAATCAGCCCCAGCATTTT	CASSLPDGNQPQHF
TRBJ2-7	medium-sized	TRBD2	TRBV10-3	TGTGCCATCAGTGGACTAGCGGGAGGAAACGAGCAGTACTTC	CAISGLAGGNEQYF
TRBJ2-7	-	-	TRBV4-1	TGCGCCAGCAGCCACGCTATGGGGACCCGCCCCTACGAGCAGTACTTC	CASSHAMGTRPYEQYF
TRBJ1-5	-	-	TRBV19	TGTGCCAGTAGTAGGAGGATCAGGGGTGATAGCAATCAGCCCCAGCATTTT	CASSRRIRGDSNQPQHF
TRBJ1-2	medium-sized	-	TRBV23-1	TGCGCCAGCAGTCTCAACCGGTATGGGGGTTGGAGTGACTATGGCTACACCTTC	CASSLNRYGGWSDYGYTF
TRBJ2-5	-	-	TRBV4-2	TGTGCCAGCAGCCAGGGACTCAGCCAAGAGACCCAGTACTTC	CASSQGLSQETQYF
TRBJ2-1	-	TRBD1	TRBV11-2	TGTGCCAGCAGCTTAGGGCAGGGGGCCTATGAGCAGTTCTTC	CASSLGQGAYEQFF
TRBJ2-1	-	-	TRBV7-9	TGTGCCAGCAGCTTACCGTCTAGCGCAAGCTCCTACAATGAGCAGTTCTTC	CASSLPSSASSYNEQFF
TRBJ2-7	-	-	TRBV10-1	TGCGCCAGCAGTGAGACGGGGATCTCCTACGAGCAGTACTTC	CASSETGISYEQYF
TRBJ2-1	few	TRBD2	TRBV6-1	TGTGCCAGCAGTGAACTAGCGGGGGGGTACAATGAGCAGTTCTTC	CASSELAGGYNEQFF
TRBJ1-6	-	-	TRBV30	TGTGCCTGGAGTCAGGGTGGATACTTATATAATTCACCCCTCCACTTT	CAWSQGGYLYNSPLHF
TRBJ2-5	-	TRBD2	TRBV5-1	TGCGCCAGCAAACAAGCGGGAGTCTATGAGACCCAGTACTTC	CASKQAGVYETQYF
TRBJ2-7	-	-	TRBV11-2	TGTGCCAGCAGCCCTAAGACCGGGTCCTACGAGCAGTACTTC	CASSPKTGSYEQYF
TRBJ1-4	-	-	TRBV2	TGTGCCAGCAGTGAGGAACAGAATGAAAAACTGTTTTTT	CASSEEQNEKLFF
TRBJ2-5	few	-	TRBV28	TGTGCCAGCAGTGTTAGGCGAATCCAAGAGACCCAGTACTTC	CASSVRRIQETQYF
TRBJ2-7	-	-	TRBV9	TGTGCCAGCAGCCCCCACGGGACTGAGCAGTACTTC	CASSPHGTEQYF
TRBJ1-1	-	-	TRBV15	TGTGCCACCAGCAGAGATCCTGGAGCTATGAACACTGAAGCTTTCTTT	CATSRDPGAMNTEAFF
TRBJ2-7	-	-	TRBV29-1	TGCAGCGTTGAAGGTGGTGGCAGCTCCTACGAGCAGTACTTC	CSVEGGGSSYEQYF
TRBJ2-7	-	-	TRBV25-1	TGTGCCAGCAGTTCAACCTCTACATGGCAGTACTTC	CASSSTSTWQYF